The 10 T cell receptor beta chains below were found in one sample sequenced in a study of molecular identifiers for immune sequencing clone quantification. Each CDR3 protein is one row after TCRdb ran MiXCR on the PCR reads. The profile covers under 600,000 distinct CDR3 sequences, with under 30% appearing a single time and under 0.8% taken by the ten largest. Sequencing input: naive CD8+ T cells from blood, with Jurkat cell RNA spiked in. Subset given: FACS-sorted CD8+CD4-CCR7+CD45RA+ naive T cells. The receptor source for this set is a human donor in good health. Some libraries in this study had Jurkat cell RNA spiked in.

This clonotype was found a few times. The chain employs TRBV20-1 and TRBJ2-7; D might be TRBD1 or TRBD2, each matching 6 bases. The CDR3 totals 15 residues. Trimming removed 1 base at V and 4 bases at J, with 17 bases between. Germline CDR1 DFQATT, CDR2 SNEGSKA (reference sequence). The CDR3 DNA follows: TGCAGTGCTAGAGTGATTCGGGGGCCCCTGTACGAGCAGTACTTC. This encodes CSARVIRGPLYEQYF.

This clonotype was counted only a few times. The chain couples TRBV12-3 or TRBV12-4 to TRBJ1-2; weak D call: TRBD1 (5 bases). The CDR3 has 14 residues. V was trimmed by 3 bases and J by 5 bases, leaving 13 bases between them. Here the CDR3 DNA reads TGTGCCAGCAGTTTCCAGGGTGGAGTATATGGCTACACCTTC. The encoded protein is CASSFQGGVYGYTF.

This clonotype was counted only a few times. This rearrangement joins TRBV13 to TRBJ1-2; 7 nucleotides match TRBD1. The V gene's germline CDR1 is PRHDT and CDR2 FYEKMQ (reference sequence). This CDR3 comprises 14 residues. V gave up 5 bases and J gave up 1 base; unmatched junction bases: 4. The CDR3 sequence is CASSPRQGNYGYTF. The CDR3 coding sequence is TGTGCCAGCAGCCCTCGACAGGGTAACTATGGCTACACCTTC. Looking up the rest from reference TRBV13 and TRBJ1-2 gives the full variable domain: AAGVIQSPRHLIKEKRETATLKCYPIPRHDTVYWYQQGPGQDPQFLISFYEKMQSDKGSIPDRFSAQQFSDYHSELNMSSLELGDSALYFCASSPRQGNYGYTFGSGTRLTVV.

The genes are TRBV20-1 and TRBJ2-3, with a tentative D call TRBD1 (5 bases). The V end was cut by 0 bases, the J end by 4 bases, with 14 bases between. The germline CDR1 and CDR2 sequences are DFQATT and SNEGSKA (reference sequence). The CDR3 is 15 amino acids. The DNA for the CDR3 is TGCAGTGCTAGAGATCGTTTGACAGAGGCAGATACGCAGTATTTT. Residues: CSARDRLTEADTQYF.

The sample holds many counts of this clonotype. The rearrangement links TRBV7-9 to TRBJ2-7; 9 nucleotides match TRBD2. CDR1 and CDR2 (germline): SEHNR, FQNEAQ (reference sequence). V shed 5 bases, J shed 1 base, and the junction held 6 bases outside the gene matches. CDR3 size: 15 residues. The CDR3 nucleotides are TGTGCCAGCAGCAAGAGCGGGAGGCTTTCCTACGAGCAGTACTTC. Its translation is CASSKSGRLSYEQYF. Full variable domain (missing parts from reference TRBV7-9 and TRBJ2-7): DTGVSQNPRHKITKRGQNVTFRCDPISEHNRLYWYRQTLGQGPEFLTYFQNEAQLEKSRLLSDRFSAERPKGSFSTLEIQRTEQGDSAMYLCASSKSGRLSYEQYFGPGTRLTVT.

This clonotype was seen only a few times. The gene calls are TRBV19 and TRBJ2-7, with D hard to call. Per the germline V gene, CDR1 is LNHDA and CDR2 is SQIVND (reference sequence). V was shortened by 0 bases and J by 3 bases, with 3 bases between the two germline ends. This CDR3 comprises 12 residues. This CDR3 reads CASSIDNYEQYF. CDR3 sequence (DNA): TGTGCCAGTAGTATAGACAACTACGAGCAGTACTTC. The entire variable domain, with the rest obtained from reference TRBV19 and TRBJ2-7, is as follows: DGGITQSPKYLFRKEGQNVTLSCEQNLNHDAMYWYRQDPGQGLRLIYYSQIVNDFQKGDIAEGYSVSREKKESFPLTVTSAQKNPTAFYLCASSIDNYEQYFGPGTRLTVT.

The genes are TRBV6-5 and TRBJ2-3; no clear D. In germline, CDR1 is MNHEY, CDR2 SVGAGI. The V and J ends lost 6 bases and 0 bases respectively, with 13 bases between them. The CDR3 has 15 residues. In DNA form, the CDR3 reads TGTGCCAGCAGGCCCGACGGAACTAGCACAGATACGCAGTATTTT. Protein product: CASRPDGTSTDTQYF.

CDR3 residues: CASSLDRTGELFF. The CDR3 region has the DNA TGTGCCAGCAGTTTAGACAGAACCGGGGAGCTGTTTTTT. The chain couples TRBV12-3 or TRBV12-4 to TRBJ2-2, with D uncertain. The CDR3 consists of 13 residues. V lost 1 base and J 5 bases, leaving 5 bases between the germline ends.

This clonotype showed up many times. V is TRBV20-1 and J is TRBJ2-7, with 12 positions matching TRBD1. V lost 6 bases and J lost 5; bases outside the gene matches: 14. Germline values: CDR1 DFQATT, CDR2 SNEGSKA (reference sequence). CDR3 size: 16 residues. As DNA, the CDR3 is TGCAGTGCATCGTCCCGGGACAGGGGGCGGATGGACGAGCAGTACTTC. Translated, it gives CSASSRDRGRMDEQYF.

On this clonotype: Given a much more abundant clone one base away, this may be a read error. The rearrangement uses TRBV28 and TRBJ2-3, with D perhaps matching TRBD2 (5 bases). The germline gives CDR1 MDHEN, CDR2 SYDVKM. The CDR3 has 14 residues. In DNA form, the CDR3 reads TGTGCCATCAGTTTTAGTAGCGGCACAGATACGCAGTATTTT. Amino acids: CAISFSSGTDTQYF.